What follows are 18 T cell receptor beta chains derived from one specimen sequenced in a study of naive and memory T cell subsets (dated by TCRdb to 2015 to 2018). Library preparation was by UMI-ligation and nested PCR. The run used an Illumina MiSeq. For the blood and skin samples, TCR RNA was reverse transcribed with SuperScript IV using primers for the alpha and beta constant regions. TCRdb itself trimmed the public reads at Q25 with fastp, ran MiXCR and retained productive beta chains. Each record represents a unique CDR3 protein, reported with the most common genes and DNA among its rows. In this sample the table shows some 20,000 distinct CDR3 sequences, nearly 9.5% of which occur a single time. The ten top clones hold over 6.5% of the sample. What this sample's treatment or condition label stands for: skin biopsy from PPD injection site in Mantoux-positive individual. Total RNA, without cell sorting, was DNase treated with RQ1 DNase before reverse transcription, targeting 1 to 1000 ng input.

This specimen consisted of skin, obtained from a tuberculin skin test site. The receptors come from an adult in good health.

This clonotype was seen at least ten times. The V gene is TRBV10-3, the J gene TRBJ2-1; TRBD2 matches 13 bases. The CDR3 sequence is 22 residues long. Germline CDR1 and CDR2: ENHRY and SYGVKD. Trimming cost V 0 bases and J 8 bases; bases outside gene matches: 22. In DNA form, the CDR3 reads TGTGCCATCAGTGAGTCCATCGAGAGGGCAGGGCGGACTAGCGGGAGACGGGATGAGCAGTTCTTC. Encoded protein: CAISESIERAGRTSGRRDEQFF.

This clonotype was seen many times. The chain joins TRBV3-1 to TRBJ2-7; TRBD2 aligns across 7 bases. J gave up 1 base and V 9 bases, and 6 bases lay outside the gene matches. Per germline, CDR1 LGHDT and CDR2 YNNKEL (reference sequence). This CDR3 comprises 13 residues. The CDR3 DNA reads TGTGCCAGTAGAGCGGGGCCATCCTACGAGCAGTACTTC. It specifies CASRAGPSYEQYF.

The chain joins TRBV4-1 to TRBJ2-1; 8 bases agree with TRBD2. This CDR3 has 18 residues. With 1 base clipped from V and 1 base from J, the junction kept 9 bases outside the gene matches. Germline assignment: CDR1 MGHRA and CDR2 YSYEKL. The CDR3 sequence: CASSQVGLALGSYNEQFF. In DNA, the CDR3 is TGCGCCAGCAGCCAAGTAGGACTAGCCTTAGGGTCCTACAATGAGCAGTTCTTC.

This clonotype was seen at least ten times. V is TRBV3-1 and J is TRBJ2-3, with D perhaps matching TRBD1 (5 bases). Germline V gene data show CDR1 as LGHDT and CDR2 as YNNKEL (reference sequence). V was clipped by 1 base and J by 6 bases, with 17 bases between them. This CDR3 spans 16 amino acids. The CDR3 here is CASSQGAWGFWDTQYF. CDR3 DNA: TGTGCCAGCAGCCAAGGCGCTTGGGGCTTTTGGGATACGCAGTATTTT.

The sample holds a few counts of this clonotype. The rearrangement joins TRBV20-1 to TRBJ1-2; D remains ambiguous. Trimming removed 1 base at V and 5 bases at J, with 8 bases between. CDR1 is DFQATT, CDR2 SNEGSKA, per germline (reference sequence). CDR3 length equals 12 residues. CDR3 sequence reads: CSARGGRYGYTF. The DNA for the CDR3 is TGCAGTGCTAGAGGAGGGCGGTATGGCTACACCTTC.

Many counts were recorded for this clonotype. A junction boundary mismatches the germline segment, possibly from a read error. J is TRBJ1-5 and V is TRBV14; 10 bases match TRBD1. The CDR3 has 14 residues. The germline gives CDR1 SGHDN, CDR2 FVKESK. In DNA form, the CDR3 reads TGTGCCAGCAGCCTGACAGGGGGCAACCAGCCCCAGCATTTT. Protein: CASSLTGGNQPQHF. The entire variable domain, with the rest obtained from reference TRBV14 and TRBJ1-5, is as follows: EAGVTQFPSHSVIEKGQTVTLRCDPISGHDNLYWYRRVMGKEIKFLLHFVKESKQDESGMPNNRFLAERTGGTYSTLKVQPAELEDSGVYFCASSLTGGNQPQHFGDGTRLSIL.

At least ten counts were recorded for this clonotype. V is TRBV28 and J is TRBJ2-7; 7 positions agree with TRBD1. Trimming took 5 bases from V and 0 from J; bases not matched to a gene: 7. This CDR3 spans 15 amino acids. The germline CDR1 and CDR2 sequences are MDHEN and SYDVKM. The CDR3 loop reads CASSNRGPSSYEQYF. In DNA form, the CDR3 reads TGTGCCAGCAGTAACAGGGGACCGAGCTCCTACGAGCAGTACTTC.

A few counts support this clonotype. Written as DNA, the CDR3 is TGTGCCACCCAGGGTGGAAACACCATATATTTT. It is translated as CATQGGNTIYF. The rearrangement links TRBV12-3 or TRBV12-4 to TRBJ1-3, with D possibly being TRBD1 (5 bases). Trimming pared 10 bases from V and 3 bases from J, leaving 7 bases between. The CDR3 runs to 11 residues.

This clonotype was detected ten times or more. The rearrangement links TRBV24-1 to TRBJ2-7, with TRBD1 as a possible D gene (5 bases). The CDR3 runs 15 residues. Germline V gene sequence: CDR1 KGHDR, CDR2 SFDVKD. V was shortened by 4 bases and J by 6 bases, with 18 bases between the two germline ends. The CDR3 region is CATSDQQLQGGEQYF. CDR3 DNA: TGTGCCACCAGTGACCAGCAACTTCAGGGTGGCGAGCAGTACTTC.

This clonotype was picked up many times. The J gene is TRBJ2-7, the V gene TRBV20-1, with D unresolved. The germline V gene has CDR1 DFQATT and CDR2 SNEGSKA (reference sequence). CDR3 size: 15 residues. Trimming stripped 5 bases from V and 0 bases from J, with 17 bases between. The CDR3 DNA follows: TGCAGTGCTTCCCAGTCCCGTTCTCACTCCTACGAGCAGTACTTC. Translating it yields CSASQSRSHSYEQYF.

The chain uses TRBV2 and TRBJ1-2, with a weak D call TRBD1 (6 bases). This CDR3 contains 13 residues. CDR1 is SNHLY and CDR2 is FYNNEI in the germline V gene. V dropped 3 bases and J dropped 6 bases, with 11 bases sitting between them. Here the CDR3 reads CASSETGAHGYTF. CDR3 nucleotide sequence: TGTGCCAGCAGTGAGACAGGTGCCCATGGCTACACCTTC.

CDR3 residues: CASSSSVGRTSTDTQYF. The CDR3 coding sequence is TGCGCCAGCAGCTCTTCTGTTGGGAGAACTAGCACAGATACGCAGTATTTT. V is TRBV5-1 and J is TRBJ2-3; D perhaps matches TRBD2 (5 bases). Germline CDR1 and CDR2: SGHRS and YFSETQ. Deletions cut 3 bases from V and 0 bases from J, with 17 bases between. The length of the CDR3 is 17 residues.

The chain combines TRBV18 with TRBJ1-2; the D gene is possibly TRBD1 (6 bases). CDR3 length equals 14 residues. The germline V gene encodes CDR1 KGHSH and CDR2 LQKENI. The V end was cut by 4 bases, the J end by 4 bases, with 13 bases between. The CDR3 DNA is TGTGCCAGCTCACTCAGGACAGTCGTCTATGGCTACACCTTC. Protein sequence: CASSLRTVVYGYTF.

This clonotype was detected ten times or more. The chain links TRBV6-1 to TRBJ2-1, with D perhaps being TRBD1 or TRBD2 (5 bases each). The ends were cut back, 7 bases at V and 5 bases at J, with 12 bases in the middle. The germline V gene encodes CDR1 MNHNS and CDR2 SASEGT. The CDR3 loop spans 13 amino acids. The CDR3: CASNPRGDNEQFF. The DNA of the CDR3 is TGTGCCAGCAACCCCCGAGGGGACAATGAGCAGTTCTTC.

In its sample, this clonotype was seen many times. The chain is built from TRBV29-1 and TRBJ2-7, with TRBD1 matching 7 bases. V trimming: 1 base; J trimming: 6 bases; junction bases outside the gene matches: 12. CDR1 SQVTM and CDR2 ANQGSEA come from the germline V gene. The CDR3 runs to 15 residues. The CDR3 coding sequence is TGCAGCGTTGAAGTACCAACAGGGACAGTGGGCGAGCAGTACTTC. This codes for CSVEVPTGTVGEQYF.

This chain uses TRBV20-1 with TRBJ1-4; D unclear. The V gene lost 5 bases and the J gene lost 8 bases, with 9 bases spanning the gap. The CDR3 totals 11 residues. Per germline, CDR1 DFQATT and CDR2 SNEGSKA (reference sequence). CDR3 coding DNA: TGCAGTGCTCCCTTGGGGGAAAAACTGTTTTTT. Protein product: CSAPLGEKLFF.

The sample holds many counts of this clonotype. The chain links TRBV6-6 to TRBJ2-2; TRBD1 aligns across 9 bases. The CDR3 runs 14 residues. V lost 6 bases to trimming and J lost 4 bases; unmatched junction nucleotides: 3. Germline CDR1 and CDR2: MNHNY and SVGAGI (reference sequence). The CDR3 bases are TGTGCCAGCAGGGGACAGGGCCTCACCGGGGAGCTGTTTTTT. Its protein product is CASRGQGLTGELFF.

There are many counts of this clonotype. V gene TRBV28 combines with J gene TRBJ2-7; tentative D call: TRBD2 (5 bases). Trimming took off 6 bases at V and 6 bases at J, with 15 bases between the two ends. The CDR3 consists of 13 residues. Germline values: CDR1 MDHEN, CDR2 SYDVKM. CDR3 amino acids: CASSSPGGTEQYF. The CDR3 DNA follows: TGTGCCAGCAGCTCCCCCGGAGGTACCGAGCAGTACTTC.